The next 26 T cell receptor beta chains were all read from a single sample in a study of cytomegalovirus exposure and HLA in healthy donors. The PCR contained 60 Vbeta and 13 Jbeta primers. Sequencing used immunoSEQ multiplex PCR; TCRdb keeps in-frame clones, though not all of them. The sample has around 110,000 clones; approximately 79% are singletons. Sequences were obtained from PBMCs. The receptors originated from a man aged 25 to 45 in good health and CMV-seronegative.

The genes are TRBV27 and TRBJ2-1, with TRBD1 identical over 8 bases. The CDR3 has 15 amino acids. CDR1 MNHEY and CDR2 SMNVEV come from the germline V gene (reference sequence). V trimming: 7 bases; J trimming: 4 bases; junction bases outside the gene matches: 9. CDR3 nucleotide sequence: TGTGCCAGCACACCGGACAGGGCAGCTTACAATGAGCAGTTCTTC. Translated, it gives CASTPDRAAYNEQFF.

The chain recombines TRBV4-2 with TRBJ2-7, with TRBD1 matching 11 bases. CDR1 and CDR2 (germline): LGHNA, YNFKEQ. CDR3 size: 18 residues. The V segment lost 4 bases and the J segment 6 bases; nucleotides outside the gene matches: 17. The CDR3: CASSPSGQGALIPFEQYF. The CDR3 coding sequence is TGTGCCAGCAGCCCTTCCGGACAGGGGGCCCTTATCCCATTCGAGCAGTACTTC.

V gene TRBV4-1 combines with J gene TRBJ2-7; 11 bases fit TRBD1. Germline V gives CDR1 MGHRA, CDR2 YSYEKL. The J segment lost 3 bases and the V segment lost 3 bases, leaving 1 base of the junction unmatched. The length of the CDR3 is 14 residues. CDR3 sequence reads: CASSQGQGVYEQYF. CDR3 in DNA: TGCGCCAGCAGCCAGGGACAGGGGGTCTACGAGCAGTACTTC.

This rearrangement joins TRBV30 to TRBJ1-1; TRBD1 is a possible D gene (6 bases). Germline V gene lookup returns CDR1 GTSNPN and CDR2 SVGIG (reference sequence). CDR3 size: 16 residues. Trimming removed 3 bases from V and 1 base from J, with 18 bases in between. The CDR3 DNA follows: TGTGCCTGGAGCCCCCTGAGGGGGGGCACGAACACTGAAGCTTTCTTT. Translation gives CAWSPLRGGTNTEAFF.

The rearrangement joins TRBV27 to TRBJ1-1; D unresolved. The CDR3 loop spans 13 amino acids. The germline CDR1 and CDR2 sequences are MNHEY and SMNVEV (reference sequence). Trimming shortened V by 3 bases and J by 3 bases, and 8 bases separated the two germline ends. CDR3 amino acids: CASSLVRDTEAFF. The CDR3 DNA sequence: TGTGCCAGCAGTTTGGTGAGGGACACTGAAGCTTTCTTT.

This clone occurred once. The rearrangement links TRBV29-1 to TRBJ2-5; 10 bases are shared with TRBD1. This CDR3 contains 12 residues. Germline V lookup: CDR1 SQVTM, CDR2 ANQGSEA. The V and J ends lost 6 bases and 3 bases, in that order; junction bases with no gene match: 1. CDR3 sequence (DNA): TGCAGCGTGGGGACAGGGGAAGAGACCCAGTACTTC. Translating it yields CSVGTGEETQYF.

This clone turned up a few times. The rearrangement links TRBV7-9 to TRBJ1-6; D gene uncertain. CDR1 and CDR2 (germline): SEHNR, FQNEAQ (reference sequence). The CDR3 spans 12 residues. V lost 1 base and J 13 bases, leaving 8 bases between the germline ends. CDR3 region: CASSLGRAPLHF. CDR3 DNA sequence: TGTGCCAGCAGCTTAGGGAGAGCTCCCCTCCACTTT.

V gene TRBV2 combines with J gene TRBJ1-2; possible D gene TRBD1, 6 bases. The CDR3 runs to 14 residues. V lost 6 bases and J 8 bases, leaving 19 bases between the germline ends. Germline loops: CDR1 SNHLY, CDR2 FYNNEI. The DNA for the CDR3 is TGTGCCAGCAGGGGAGCCCTATACAGGGTCGGCTACACCTTC. Amino acids: CASRGALYRVGYTF.

The chain joins TRBV5-1 to TRBJ2-5; D is unresolved. Germline CDR1 reads SGHRS; CDR2 reads YFSETQ. The CDR3 is 15 residues long. V lost 0 bases and J 0 bases, leaving 9 bases between the germline ends. For the CDR3, the DNA is TGCGCCAGCAGCTTGGAGGCGGCGTACCAAGAGACCCAGTACTTC. Translating it yields CASSLEAAYQETQYF.

The genes are TRBV7-9 and TRBJ1-6; possibly TRBD1 for D (6 bases). Trimming removed 4 bases at V and 6 bases at J, with 10 bases between. From germline, CDR1 is SEHNR and CDR2 FQNEAQ (reference sequence). CDR3 length: 14 residues. The CDR3 here is CASSSIRGNSPLHF. For the CDR3, the DNA is TGTGCCAGCAGCTCGATCAGGGGTAATTCACCCCTCCACTTT.

About this clone: Compared with germline, one end of the junction differs, possibly owing to a read error. The chain employs TRBV27 and TRBJ2-6; D is perhaps TRBD1 (5 bases). Germline CDR1 reads MNHEY; CDR2 reads SMNVEV (reference sequence). The CDR3 is 16 amino acids. CDR3 nucleotides: TGTGCCAGCAGTTTCGATCCCGGTTCTGGGGCCAACGGCCTGACTTTC. Residues: CASSFDPGSGANGLTF.

The V gene is TRBV27, the J gene TRBJ2-3; TRBD1 matches at 8 bases. With V trimmed by 3 bases and J by 4 bases, 3 bases remained unmatched. This CDR3 region has 14 residues. The germline V gene has CDR1 MNHEY and CDR2 SMNVEV (reference sequence). The CDR3 region is CASSFQGASDTQYF. The CDR3 nucleotides read TGTGCCAGCAGTTTTCAGGGGGCGTCAGATACGCAGTATTTT.

V is TRBV11-2 and J is TRBJ2-2, with D perhaps matching TRBD1 (6 bases). The CDR3 length is 17 residues. Trimming stripped 0 bases from V and 2 bases from J, with 13 bases between. CDR1 is SGHAT, CDR2 FQNNGV, per germline. CDR3 residues: CASSLDGTRQNTGELFF. CDR3 nucleotide sequence: TGTGCCAGCAGCTTAGATGGGACACGGCAAAACACCGGGGAGCTGTTTTTT.

This clone was detected once. The chain couples TRBV27 to TRBJ1-1, with a tentative D call TRBD1 (5 bases). Germline V lookup: CDR1 MNHEY, CDR2 SMNVEV (reference sequence). V was cut by 10 bases and J by 7 bases, with 13 bases left in between. The CDR3 is 11 amino acids. The CDR3 DNA sequence: TGTGCCATCATTGTCGGGGGTGAAGCTTTCTTT. Its translation: CAIIVGGEAFF.

V gene TRBV28 combines with J gene TRBJ2-1, with 8 positions matching TRBD1. J was trimmed by 5 bases and V by 5 bases; bases with no gene match: 8. Per germline, CDR1 MDHEN and CDR2 SYDVKM. The CDR3 runs to 15 residues. CDR3 nucleotide sequence: TGTGCCAGCAGTGAAGGACAGGGTATCAACAATGAGCAGTTCTTC. Translating gives CASSEGQGINNEQFF.

V usage is TRBV27 and J usage is TRBJ1-4, with D tentatively TRBD1 (5 bases). Trimming removed 2 bases from V and 9 bases from J, with 13 bases in between. This CDR3 contains 14 residues. Germline loops: CDR1 MNHEY, CDR2 SMNVEV (reference sequence). The CDR3 region has the DNA TGTGCCAGCAGTTTAGGGGACGGGAGACAAAAACTGTTTTTT. It yields the protein CASSLGDGRQKLFF.

This chain links TRBV5-1 with TRBJ2-5; TRBD2 aligns across 11 bases. The CDR3 is made up of 17 amino acids. V lost 0 bases, J lost 5 bases, and 9 bases stayed unmatched. Germline V gives CDR1 SGHRS, CDR2 YFSETQ. CDR3 nucleotide sequence: TGCGCCAGCAGCTTGGTGCCGACTAGCGGGGCATCGGAGACCCAGTACTTC. As protein: CASSLVPTSGASETQYF.

This clone appeared a few times. This chain joins TRBV5-4 and TRBJ2-3; D unclear. V lost 4 bases, J lost 5 bases, and 14 bases lay in between. There are 14 residues in the CDR3. The germline CDR1 and CDR2 sequences are SGHNT and YYREEE (reference sequence). This CDR3 reads CASSQEADKDTQYF. In DNA, the CDR3 is TGTGCCAGCAGCCAAGAGGCAGATAAAGATACGCAGTATTTT.

The CDR3 region is CASSPWGLEETQYF. As DNA, the CDR3 is TGTGCCAGCTCACCATGGGGACTAGAAGAGACCCAGTACTTC. The J gene is TRBJ2-5, the V gene TRBV18; TRBD2 aligns across 8 bases. The V gene's germline CDR1 is KGHSH and CDR2 LQKENI. V dropped 2 bases and J dropped 3; count of bases not matched to a gene: 2. The length of the CDR3 is 14 residues.

The rearrangement links TRBV27 to TRBJ1-2; 9 bases map to TRBD1. J lost 6 bases, V lost 5 bases, and 7 bases had no gene match. Germline V lookup: CDR1 MNHEY, CDR2 SMNVEV (reference sequence). This CDR3 region has 14 residues. The CDR3 here is CASSVDRGRDGYTF. In DNA form, the CDR3 reads TGTGCCAGCAGTGTGGACAGGGGTCGGGATGGCTACACCTTC.

The chain employs TRBV2 and TRBJ2-7, with a weak D call TRBD1 (6 bases). Germline V CDR1 and CDR2: SNHLY, FYNNEI. The CDR3 contains 11 residues. V lost 10 bases to trimming and J lost 1 base, with 8 bases between them. The CDR3 spells CATGQSYEQYF. CDR3 sequence (DNA): TGTGCCACAGGACAGTCCTACGAGCAGTACTTC.

J is TRBJ2-2 and V is TRBV5-1; D is perhaps TRBD2 (6 bases). Germline V CDR1 and CDR2: SGHRS, YFSETQ. The CDR3 covers 15 residues. Trimming took off 3 bases at V and 3 bases at J, with 12 bases between the two ends. The CDR3 DNA is TGCGCCAGCAGCTCGACCGGGACTTACACCGGGGAGCTGTTTTTT. Protein product: CASSSTGTYTGELFF.

This chain connects TRBV19 to TRBJ1-2; possibly TRBD1 for D (6 bases). V was trimmed by 5 bases and J by 6 bases, leaving 25 bases between them. CDR3 length: 17 amino acids. Germline V gene lookup returns CDR1 LNHDA and CDR2 SQIVND (reference sequence). Here the CDR3 reads CASSAFPRGGGLNGYTF. The CDR3 DNA sequence: TGTGCCAGTAGTGCCTTCCCGCGGGGAGGGGGATTAAATGGCTACACCTTC.

CDR3 sequence: CASSVFVRLADSTDTQYF. As DNA, the CDR3 is TGTGCCAGCAGTGTCTTCGTAAGACTAGCGGATAGCACAGATACGCAGTATTTT. The chain has TRBV6-1 and TRBJ2-3, with 9 positions matching TRBD2. With 4 bases clipped from V and 0 bases from J, the junction kept 11 bases outside the gene matches. This CDR3 comprises 18 residues. The germline V gene has CDR1 MNHNS and CDR2 SASEGT.

This clone was detected once. V is TRBV6-1 and J is TRBJ2-2; possibly TRBD1 for D (5 bases). This CDR3 spans 14 amino acids. The germline V and J ends were trimmed by 6 bases and 2 bases, with 10 bases remaining between them. In germline, CDR1 is MNHNS, CDR2 SASEGT. The CDR3, as DNA: TGTGCCAGCAGAAGGACAAGTAACACCGGGGAGCTGTTTTTT. Amino acids: CASRRTSNTGELFF.

This clone was counted only a few times. The chain couples TRBV30 to TRBJ1-2; D is perhaps TRBD1 (6 bases). Germline V gene data show CDR1 as GTSNPN and CDR2 as SVGIG (reference sequence). V dropped 5 bases and J dropped 5 bases, with 15 bases sitting between them. CDR3 length equals 13 residues. The CDR3 nucleotides are TGTGCCTGGGGAAGGGAAAGGGGGTATGGCTACACCTTC. Translating gives CAWGRERGYGYTF.